This T cell receptor beta chain was captured by sequencing in a study of identifying expanded T cells in peripheral blood. Findings and caveats of the study: Over two and four weeks, about 17 and 20 clones changed, versus around 1.3 between replicates. Clone count variance between roughly two-week samples rose with total template count.

The table came from immunoSEQ multiplex PCR; TCRdb's copy has only in-frame clones and leaves some out. The top ten clones hold less than 20% of a sample with roughly 100,000 clones, around 89% of them seen once. Comments on this clone: Its antigen is unidentified.

This CDR3 contains 23 residues. Specimen: blood. The chain couples TRBV21-1 to TRBJ1-6. TRBV21-1 is marked as a pseudogene. The origin of this receptor is a person aged 18 to 70 in good health. The DNA of the CDR3 is TGTGCCAGCAGCAAAGGCCTCCGCCATCCTCCGGGACCTCGAGAAGCCTATAATTCACCCCTCCACTTT. This gives the protein CASSKGLRHPPGPREAYNSPLHF.